One and the same sample provided the 18 T cell receptor beta chains below, sequenced in a study of T cell repertoires in cytomegalovirus infection. MiXCR was run by TCRdb on the reads, yielding one entry per CDR3 protein. The data hold some 800,000 distinct CDR3 sequences, with approximately 32% observed a single time. These TCRs are of unknown antigen specificity. The sample in question was cultured CD8+ T cells from PBMCs, obtained from culture after CMV antigen stimulation. The receptor set was obtained from a human donor in good health (CMV status not recorded). Some clones in this sample may be carry-over from other donors' samples.

This clonotype was observed a few times. The chain joins TRBV28 to TRBJ2-3, with TRBD2 matching 12 bases. Trimming took 6 bases from V and 2 from J; bases not matched to a gene: 12. CDR1 MDHEN and CDR2 SYDVKM come from the germline V gene. This CDR3 contains 18 residues. DNA for the CDR3: TGTGCCAGCAGACGGACTAGCGGGGCCTACCCATTCACAGATACGCAGTATTTT. Its protein product is CASRRTSGAYPFTDTQYF.

V usage is TRBV24-1 and J usage is TRBJ1-1; D unresolved. This CDR3 spans 13 amino acids. In germline, CDR1 is KGHDR, CDR2 SFDVKD. Trimming removed 3 bases at V and 1 base at J, with 5 bases between. CDR3 in DNA: TGTGCCACCAGTGATAGAAGGAACACTGAAGCTTTCTTT. Its protein product is CATSDRRNTEAFF.

This clonotype was seen only once. The rearrangement uses TRBV6-2 or TRBV6-3 and TRBJ1-2; the D gene is possibly TRBD1 (5 bases). CDR3 length: 15 residues. CDR1 MNHEY and CDR2 SVGEGT come from the germline V gene. The V end was cut by 2 bases, the J end by 6 bases, with 16 bases between. CDR3 DNA sequence: TGTGCCAGCAGTTACGGCCGTTTTGGGGGTGATGGCTACACCTTC. This encodes CASSYGRFGGDGYTF.

Ten or more counts support this clonotype. This rearrangement joins TRBV7-6 to TRBJ1-4; D is unresolved. Germline loops: CDR1 SGHVS, CDR2 FNYEAQ. The CDR3 spans 14 residues. Trimming cost V 5 bases and J 6 bases, with 13 bases left between them. CDR3 bases: TGTGCCAGCAGCCTTAGAAAAGGAGATGAAAAACTGTTTTTT. It translates to CASSLRKGDEKLFF.

This clonotype was detected a few times. The genes are TRBV7-4 and TRBJ2-3; D possibly corresponds to TRBD1 (8 bases). Looked up from germline, CDR1 is SGHVT and CDR2 is SQSDAQ. Trimming removed 3 bases from V and 5 bases from J, with 15 bases in between. This CDR3 has 15 residues. Here the CDR3 reads CASSFVQGGEDTQYF. CDR3 bases: TGTGCCAGCAGCTTCGTACAGGGGGGGGAAGATACGCAGTATTTT.

The chain joins TRBV6-1 to TRBJ2-3; D remains unclear. V was cut by 2 bases and J by 2 bases, with 5 bases left in between. The CDR3 sequence is 13 residues long. Per germline, CDR1 MNHNS and CDR2 SASEGT. As DNA, the CDR3 is TGTGCCAGCAGTGAATGGGCCACAGATACGCAGTATTTT. Translating gives CASSEWATDTQYF.

The V call is TRBV19, the J call TRBJ1-1, with TRBD1 matching over 8 bases. The CDR3 contains 14 residues. Germline V CDR1 and CDR2: LNHDA, SQIVND (reference sequence). V trimming: 5 bases; J trimming: 4 bases; junction bases outside the gene matches: 6. The CDR3, as DNA: TGTGCCAGTAGTCTCCATGGACAGGGCACTGAAGCTTTCTTT. This codes for CASSLHGQGTEAFF.

The chain carries TRBV2 and TRBJ2-1, with D maybe TRBD1 (6 bases). CDR3 length: 16 residues. V lost 3 bases to trimming and J lost 2 bases, with 14 bases between them. The germline V gene encodes CDR1 SNHLY and CDR2 FYNNEI. In DNA form, the CDR3 reads TGTGCCAGCAGTGATACGGACAGTCCCACCTACAATGAGCAGTTCTTC. It encodes CASSDTDSPTYNEQFF.

This chain joins TRBV4-1 and TRBJ1-2; D unresolved. Germline V gives CDR1 MGHRA, CDR2 YSYEKL. The CDR3 consists of 16 residues. Trimming cost V 0 bases and J 4 bases, with 15 bases left between them. CDR3 DNA sequence: TGCGCCAGCAGCCAAGATAGTAGACAAGAACTCTATGGCTACACCTTC. Its protein product is CASSQDSRQELYGYTF.

The J gene is TRBJ2-5, the V gene TRBV10-3; D is undetermined. The CDR3 consists of 12 residues. Per germline, CDR1 ENHRY and CDR2 SYGVKD. V lost 8 bases and J 0 bases, leaving 7 bases between the germline ends. The CDR3 bases are TGTGCCATCGCCCGGGACCAAGAGACCCAGTACTTC. This sequence encodes CAIARDQETQYF.

The sample holds many counts of this clonotype. The chain has TRBV7-6 and TRBJ2-2, with unresolved D. CDR1 is SGHVS, CDR2 FNYEAQ, per germline. Trimming stripped 5 bases from V and 4 bases from J, with 14 bases between. This CDR3 is built from 15 residues. The CDR3 spells CASSPSGSATGELFF. The DNA of the CDR3 is TGTGCCAGCAGCCCGAGTGGGTCGGCCACCGGGGAGCTGTTTTTT.

The V gene is TRBV7-2, the J gene TRBJ1-4; 8 bases map to TRBD1. V shed 1 base, J shed 2 bases, and the junction held 9 bases outside the gene matches. This CDR3 contains 18 residues. The germline CDR1 and CDR2 sequences are SGHTA and FQGNSA. CDR3 residues: CASSLGFGQGPTNEKLFF. CDR3 DNA sequence: TGTGCCAGCAGCTTAGGGTTCGGACAGGGCCCCACTAATGAAAAACTGTTTTTT.

In this sample, this clonotype turned up a few times. This chain links TRBV7-9 with TRBJ1-6, with a weak D call TRBD1 (5 bases). The germline gives CDR1 SEHNR, CDR2 FQNEAQ (reference sequence). CDR3 size: 13 residues. The V end lost 4 bases, the J end lost 9 bases, and 10 bases lay between the germline ends. The CDR3 coding sequence is TGTGCCAGCAGCTCTGGGGGTAGTTCACCCCTCCACTTT. Residues: CASSSGGSSPLHF.

The rearrangement links TRBV4-3 to TRBJ1-1; D possibly corresponds to TRBD1 (5 bases). V lost 1 base and J lost 0, with 18 bases in between. CDR1 LGHNA and CDR2 YSLEER come from the germline V gene. There are 18 residues in the CDR3. The CDR3 is CASSQAKIGTSLNTEAFF. CDR3 coding DNA: TGCGCCAGCAGCCAAGCCAAAATAGGGACGTCCTTGAACACTGAAGCTTTCTTT.

The chain couples TRBV11-2 to TRBJ2-1, with 11 bases fitting TRBD2. CDR1 is SGHAT and CDR2 is FQNNGV in the germline V gene. V was pared by 5 bases and J by 7 bases, with 7 bases of the junction left unmatched. The CDR3 is made up of 15 amino acids. DNA for the CDR3: TGTGCCAGCAGCCCTATAGCGGGGGGGTTGAATGAGCAGTTCTTC. Residues: CASSPIAGGLNEQFF.

The V and J genes are TRBV12-5 and TRBJ1-3, with D tentatively TRBD1 (6 bases). The germline CDR1 and CDR2 sequences are LGHNT and FRNRAP. V was pared by 2 bases and J by 0 bases, with 11 bases between. CDR3 length: 16 residues. CDR3: CASGLLGTLSGNTIYF. Here the CDR3 DNA reads TGTGCTAGTGGTTTGCTCGGGACACTCTCTGGAAACACCATATATTTT.

The sample holds a few counts of this clonotype. The chain recombines TRBV11-3 with TRBJ1-1; D is unresolved. Trimming removed 0 bases at V and 1 base at J, with 24 bases between. The CDR3 contains 20 residues. Germline CDR1 SGHNT, CDR2 YENEEA. The CDR3 nucleotides read TGTGCCAGCAGCTTAGAAGGAGTCCAGGATGAGTGGCGGCGGAACACTGAAGCTTTCTTT. Amino acid sequence: CASSLEGVQDEWRRNTEAFF. Combining the CDR3 with reference TRBV11-3 and TRBJ1-1 gives the whole variable domain EAGVVQSPRYKIIEKKQPVAFWCNPISGHNTLYWYLQNLGQGPELLIRYENEEAVDDSQLPKDRFSAERLKGVDSTLKIQPAELGDSAVYLCASSLEGVQDEWRRNTEAFFGQGTRLTVV.

A note on this clonotype: One end of the junction fails to match germline, which may point to a read error. The chain joins TRBV5-5 to TRBJ1-2, with TRBD1 as a possible D gene (5 bases). Germline loops: CDR1 SGHKS, CDR2 YYEKEE (reference sequence). The CDR3 contains 15 residues. The CDR3 DNA follows: TGTACCAGCAGACTCCGGGACGGATCGTTCTATGGCTACACCTTC. This codes for CTSRLRDGSFYGYTF. Full variable domain (remainder filled in from reference TRBV5-5 and TRBJ1-2): DAGVTQSPTHLIKTRGQQVTLRCSPISGHKSVSWYQQVLGQGPQFIFQYYEKEERGRGNFPDRFSARQFPNYSSELNVNALLLGDSALYLCTSRLRDGSFYGYTFGSGTRLTVV.